Following are 22 T cell receptor beta chains from one sample sequenced in a study of T cells in Graves' hyperthyroidism and ophthalmopathy. Amplified TCR beta CDR3 regions came from RNA transcripts. HTBI primers were the set used in a first-round RT-PCR of the TCR CDR3. TCRdb independently ran MiXCR on the multiplex PCR reads; one entry per CDR3 protein. Altogether about 96,000 distinct CDR3 sequences are present, under 65% being singletons, with the ten largest covering 27%. The sequencing input was blood. These receptors all come from a woman aged 40-49 years with Graves' hyperthyroidism.

This chain connects TRBV7-9 to TRBJ2-1, with D hard to call. The germline V gene encodes CDR1 SEHNR and CDR2 FQNEAQ (reference sequence). Trimming shortened V by 7 bases and J by 5 bases, and 6 bases separated the two germline ends. This CDR3 contains 11 residues. Here the CDR3 reads CASNLNNEQFF. The CDR3, as DNA: TGTGCCAGCAACCTCAACAATGAGCAGTTCTTC. Full variable domain (outside the CDR3, taken from reference TRBV7-9 and TRBJ2-1): DTGVSQNPRHKITKRGQNVTFRCDPISEHNRLYWYRQTLGQGPEFLTYFQNEAQLEKSRLLSDRFSAERPKGSFSTLEIQRTEQGDSAMYLCASNLNNEQFFGPGTRLTVL.

This clonotype has just a few counts. This sequence joins TRBV15 and TRBJ2-5; TRBD1 matches 9 bases. V shed 4 bases and J 5 bases; nucleotides not matched to a gene: 8. The length of the CDR3 is 15 residues. Germline loops: CDR1 LNHNV, CDR2 YYDKDF (reference sequence). The CDR3 loop reads CATSTRDRAGETQYF. Written as DNA, the CDR3 is TGTGCCACCAGCACCCGGGACAGGGCGGGGGAGACCCAGTACTTC.

This sequence joins TRBV14 and TRBJ2-7, with 9 bases lining up with TRBD1. V shed 4 bases, J shed 5 bases, and the junction held 6 bases outside the gene matches. CDR3 length: 14 amino acids. Per the germline V gene, CDR1 is SGHDN and CDR2 is FVKESK. The CDR3 region has the DNA TGTGCCAGCAGCCCTAGGACAGGGGATCACGAGCAGTACTTC. As protein: CASSPRTGDHEQYF. Together with reference TRBV14 and TRBJ2-7, the CDR3 gives the full variable domain: EAGVTQFPSHSVIEKGQTVTLRCDPISGHDNLYWYRRVMGKEIKFLLHFVKESKQDESGMPNNRFLAERTGGTYSTLKVQPAELEDSGVYFCASSPRTGDHEQYFGPGTRLTVT.

The chain combines TRBV20-1 with TRBJ2-7; 10 nucleotides agree with TRBD2. CDR1 and CDR2 from the germline V gene are DFQATT and SNEGSKA (reference sequence). V lost 5 bases and J lost 1; bases outside the gene matches: 5. CDR3 length: 14 residues. CDR3 sequence: CSAPGTSASYEQYF. CDR3 DNA sequence: TGCAGTGCTCCCGGGACTAGCGCTTCCTACGAGCAGTACTTC.

This rearrangement joins TRBV6-6 to TRBJ2-5, with D possibly being TRBD2 (7 bases). The CDR3 is 14 amino acids. Trimming removed 8 bases at V and 2 bases at J, with 15 bases between. Germline CDR1 and CDR2: MNHNY and SVGAGI (reference sequence). The CDR3, as DNA: TGTGCCAGCGGGAGGGGGGGAGATCAAGAGACCCAGTACTTC. As protein: CASGRGGDQETQYF.

This chain links TRBV6-6 with TRBJ2-7; 10 nucleotides align to TRBD2. Germline CDR1 and CDR2: MNHNY and SVGAGI (reference sequence). There are 16 residues in the CDR3. J gave up 4 bases and V 5 bases, and 11 bases lay outside the gene matches. The CDR3 DNA reads as TGTGCCAGCAGTGGGGAACTAGCGGGATATTTGTACGAGCAGTACTTC. It specifies CASSGELAGYLYEQYF.

This clonotype was observed at least ten times. J is TRBJ2-5 and V is TRBV7-2; 12 bases are a match to TRBD1. The germline gives CDR1 SGHTA, CDR2 FQGNSA. The trim removed 3 bases at V and 5 bases at J, leaving 10 bases unmatched. CDR3 length equals 17 residues. CDR3 DNA: TGTGCCAGCAGCTTCGGGACAGGGGGCGCCATACGGGAGACCCAGTACTTC. Its protein product is CASSFGTGGAIRETQYF. The full variable domain, rest sourced from reference TRBV7-2 and TRBJ2-5, is GAGVSQSPSNKVTEKGKDVELRCDPISGHTALYWYRQSLGQGLEFLIYFQGNSAPDKSGLPSDRFSAERTGGSVSTLTIQRTQQEDSAVYLCASSFGTGGAIRETQYFGPGTRLLVL.

This clonotype appeared a single time. J is TRBJ2-6 and V is TRBV13; 8 nucleotides match TRBD2. The CDR3 is made up of 15 amino acids. CDR1 and CDR2 from the germline V gene are PRHDT and FYEKMQ (reference sequence). V gave up 8 bases and J gave up 2 bases; unmatched junction bases: 5. For the CDR3, the DNA is TGTGCCAGCCGCCGGGGGGGCGCTGGGGCCAACGTCCTGACTTTC. Its protein product is CASRRGGAGANVLTF.

V gene TRBV10-3 combines with J gene TRBJ1-2; 9 positions agree with TRBD1. The ends lost 8 bases at V and 3 bases at J; junction bases unmatched: 4. CDR1 ENHRY and CDR2 SYGVKD come from the germline V gene. The CDR3 spans 13 residues. This chain's CDR3 is CAIDRGYHYGYTF. The DNA for the CDR3 is TGTGCCATCGACAGGGGGTATCACTATGGCTACACCTTC.

As regards this clonotype: The CDR3 does not end in the conserved phenylalanine or tryptophan, so this is likely a read error. The genes are TRBV20-1 and TRBJ2-5; tentatively, D is TRBD1 (6 bases). Trimming took 0 bases from V and 8 from J, leaving 13 bases between them. CDR1 DFQATT and CDR2 SNEGSKA come from the germline V gene (reference sequence). The CDR3 covers 13 residues. The CDR3 DNA sequence: TGCAGTGCTAGAGACGGGGCAGGGGAAACCCAGTACTAC. The encoded protein is CSARDGAGETQYY.

This clonotype appeared many times. CDR3 sequence (DNA): TGTGCCAGCAGGGCCCACAGGGAGAACACTGAAGCTTTCTTT. Encoded protein: CASRAHRENTEAFF. The chain carries TRBV6-5 and TRBJ1-1, with D possibly being TRBD1 (6 bases). The V end was cut by 6 bases, the J end by 1 base, with 12 bases between. This CDR3 comprises 14 residues. The germline V gene encodes CDR1 MNHEY and CDR2 SVGAGI.

This clonotype was counted ten times or more. The genes are TRBV28 and TRBJ1-5; no clear D. V was shortened by 2 bases and J by 1 base, with 6 bases between the two germline ends. This CDR3 has 14 amino acids. Germline values: CDR1 MDHEN, CDR2 SYDVKM. CDR3: CASSLARSNQPQHF. The CDR3 DNA follows: TGTGCCAGCAGTTTAGCCAGGAGCAATCAGCCCCAGCATTTT. The full variable domain, completed using reference TRBV28 and TRBJ1-5, is DVKVTQSSRYLVKRTGEKVFLECVQDMDHENMFWYRQDPGLGLRLIYFSYDVKMKEKGDIPEGYSVSREKKERFSLILESASTNQTSMYLCASSLARSNQPQHFGDGTRLSIL.

The chain is built from TRBV4-1 and TRBJ1-6; D is undetermined. Germline CDR1 reads MGHRA; CDR2 reads YSYEKL. The CDR3 has 14 residues. Trimming took off 1 base at V and 11 bases at J, with 12 bases between the two ends. The CDR3 protein is CASSQGGGRTPLHF. CDR3 nucleotide sequence: TGCGCCAGCAGCCAAGGTGGAGGGCGAACACCCCTCCACTTT.

The chain employs TRBV7-2 and TRBJ2-5; a possible D gene is TRBD2 (6 bases). Germline CDR1 is SGHTA and CDR2 is FQGNSA. V was shortened by 0 bases and J by 9 bases, with 17 bases between the two germline ends. The CDR3 has 15 amino acids. CDR3: CASSLAGGSNQPQYF. CDR3 in DNA: TGTGCCAGCAGCTTAGCGGGGGGAAGCAATCAGCCCCAGTACTTC.

CDR3 amino acids: CATREWGRPQHF. In DNA form, the CDR3 reads TGTGCCACGCGGGAGTGGGGCCGGCCCCAGCATTTT. The V call is TRBV7-8, the J call TRBJ1-5, with a tentative D call TRBD1 (5 bases). V lost 10 bases to trimming and J lost 9 bases, with 16 bases between them. Germline lookup yields CDR1 SGHVS and CDR2 FQNEAQ. The CDR3 runs 12 residues.

Concerning this clonotype itself: A much bigger clone sits one base away, suggesting this may be a read error. This chain connects TRBV7-8 to TRBJ2-7; D possibly corresponds to TRBD2 (6 bases). Trimming pared 6 bases from V and 5 bases from J, leaving 14 bases between. In germline, CDR1 is SGHVS, CDR2 FQNEAQ. The CDR3 spans 13 residues. In nucleotides, the CDR3 is TGTGCCAGCAGGAGGGACTGGCGGGACGAGCAGTACTTC. Amino acids: CASRRDWRDEQYF.

This clonotype was counted ten times or more. The chain's CDR3 is CASSSDPGLAGEQYF. CDR3 DNA: TGCGCCAGCAGCTCCGACCCTGGACTAGCGGGGGAGCAGTACTTC. The chain combines TRBV5-1 with TRBJ2-7; 12 nucleotides line up with TRBD2. The CDR3 consists of 15 residues. Trimming cost V 3 bases and J 7 bases; bases outside gene matches: 8. In germline, CDR1 is SGHRS, CDR2 YFSETQ.

This clonotype has ten or more counts. V gene TRBV6-5 combines with J gene TRBJ1-6; possible D gene TRBD1, 6 bases. This CDR3 contains 14 residues. Germline assignment: CDR1 MNHEY and CDR2 SVGAGI. Between the trimmed V and J ends, which lost 10 bases and 11 bases, there was a span of 21 bases. DNA of the CDR3: TGTGCCACCCGAGGGGGACCAGCGTTAACACCCCTCCACTTT. Encoded protein: CATRGGPALTPLHF.

This clonotype was found a few times. V and J are TRBV20-1 and TRBJ2-7; 11 bases align to TRBD2. J was trimmed by 6 bases and V by 6 bases; bases with no gene match: 1. This CDR3 contains 11 residues. Germline lookup yields CDR1 DFQATT and CDR2 SNEGSKA (reference sequence). CDR3 amino acids: CSATSGSEQYF. CDR3 nucleotide sequence: TGCAGTGCCACTAGCGGGAGCGAGCAGTACTTC.

For this clonotype: At one end, the junction sequence differs from germline, possibly due to a read error. V usage is TRBV5-5 and J usage is TRBJ1-4; D not resolved. Germline V gene sequence: CDR1 SGHKS, CDR2 YYEKEE (reference sequence). The CDR3 length is 14 residues. CDR3 sequence (DNA): TGCGCCAGCAGCTTGGAGGGAGGTCGAGAAAAACTGTTTTTT. This gives the protein CASSLEGGREKLFF.

The V call is TRBV29-1, the J call TRBJ1-4, with TRBD1 as a possible D gene (5 bases). The CDR3 runs 15 residues. V was cut by 1 base and J by 2 bases, with 11 bases left in between. CDR1 and CDR2 from the germline V gene are SQVTM and ANQGSEA. This chain's CDR3 is CSVEGGWDTNEKLFF. The DNA of the CDR3 is TGCAGCGTTGAAGGTGGTTGGGACACTAATGAAAAACTGTTTTTT.

The rearrangement uses TRBV5-6 and TRBJ2-7; 11 bases are a match to TRBD2. With V trimmed by 5 bases and J by 3 bases, 7 bases remained unmatched. Germline CDR1 is SGHDT and CDR2 is YYEEEE. The CDR3 spans 15 residues. CDR3 sequence: CASRRGTSGYYEQYF. CDR3 DNA: TGTGCCAGCAGGAGAGGGACTAGCGGTTACTACGAGCAGTACTTC. The full variable domain, rest sourced from reference TRBV5-6 and TRBJ2-7, is DAGVTQSPTHLIKTRGQQVTLRCSPKSGHDTVSWYQQALGQGPQFIFQYYEEEERQRGNFPDRFSGHQFPNYSSELNVNALLLGDSALYLCASRRGTSGYYEQYFGPGTRLTVT.